The sequence of this T cell receptor beta chain was determined in a study of regulatory T cells in long-lasting Graves disease. Turning to the study itself: Patients newly diagnosed with Graves' had been on antithyroid drugs for under 3 months. Study-wide results and caveats: Between persistent patients, 2,500 to 3,500 public clonotypes were shared, exceeding the roughly 940 shared between new patients. Accuracy could have been hurt by small sample size.

This clonotype was counted once. Its antigen is unidentified. Trimming took off 5 bases at V and 6 bases at J, with 14 bases between the two ends. CDR3 length: 14 amino acids. Germline V gene lookup returns CDR1 MDHEN and CDR2 SYDVKM. As for time point: newly diagnosed GD, antithyroid drugs for less than 3 months. Extracted PBMC RNA gave rise to the TCR library. Through Arm-PCR of CDR3 regions and iRepertoire HTBI primers, TCR beta libraries were built. The authors' processing: Across samples, 60 to 75 TRBV and around 14 TRBJ segments were found. From the multiplex PCR reads, TCRdb called clonotypes with MiXCR, one entry per CDR3 protein. These V and J calls are TCRdb output, not the study's own analysis. The sample shows approximately 230,000 distinct CDR3 sequences, around 20% of them seen only once.

The sequence derives from a female donor with Graves disease. The sample here was peripheral blood mononuclear cells (PBMCs), taken at new diagnosis, from a patient treated with antithyroid drugs. The chain has TRBV28 and TRBJ2-1, with no clear D. The CDR3 region is CASSPFEETNEQFF. The CDR3 DNA reads as TGTGCCAGCAGTCCCTTTGAGGAAACCAATGAGCAGTTCTTC.